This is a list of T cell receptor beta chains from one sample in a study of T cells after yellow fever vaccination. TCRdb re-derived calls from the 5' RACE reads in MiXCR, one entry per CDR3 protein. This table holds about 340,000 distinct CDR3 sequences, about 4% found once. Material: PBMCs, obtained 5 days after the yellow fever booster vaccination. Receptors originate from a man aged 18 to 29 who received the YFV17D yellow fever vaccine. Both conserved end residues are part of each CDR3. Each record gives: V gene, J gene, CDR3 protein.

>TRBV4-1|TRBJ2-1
CASSRRLDSYNEQFF
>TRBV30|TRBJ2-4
CAWSPGGNIQYF
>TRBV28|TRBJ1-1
CATQAGGPNTEAFF
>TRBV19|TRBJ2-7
CASSTRDLYEQYF
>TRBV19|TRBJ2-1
CASSIGGFVEQFF
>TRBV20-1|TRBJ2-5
CSAREPAGGLETQYF
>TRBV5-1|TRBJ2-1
CASSLVMRNSYNEQFF
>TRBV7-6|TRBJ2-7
CASSLALPYEQYF
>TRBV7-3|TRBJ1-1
CASSLVSGTATEAFF
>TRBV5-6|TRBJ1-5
CASSLSGGDQPQHF
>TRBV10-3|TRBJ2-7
CAIQGSRAQNTGYEQYF
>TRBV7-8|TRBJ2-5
CASSLEWGQETQYF
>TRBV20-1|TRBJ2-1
CSARFRLAGGPFSYNEQFF
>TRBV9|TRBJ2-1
CASSVVGGAQVEQFF
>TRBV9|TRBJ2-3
CASSSSGAADTQYF
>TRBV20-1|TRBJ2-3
CSARDALYYPDTQYF
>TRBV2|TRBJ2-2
CASSSSGGGTGELFF
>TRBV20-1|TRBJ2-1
CSASKVAGAYNNEQFF
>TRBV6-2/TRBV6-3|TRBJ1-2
CASSSEYGYTF
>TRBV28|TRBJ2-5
CASRPLYQETQYF
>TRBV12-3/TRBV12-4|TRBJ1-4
CASSPGTGVFF
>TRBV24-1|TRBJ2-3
CATSGHQAGYTDTQYF
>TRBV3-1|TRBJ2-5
CASSQGGGEETQYF
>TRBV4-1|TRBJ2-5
CASSPGARAPETQYF
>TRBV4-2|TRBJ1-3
CASSQDRISGNTIYF
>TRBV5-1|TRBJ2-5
CASSPAPTGPGETQYF
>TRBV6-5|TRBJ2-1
CASSYGGGSYNEQFF
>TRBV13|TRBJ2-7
CASSLSSGTYEQYF
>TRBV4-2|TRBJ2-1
CASSQVSGGNYNEQFF
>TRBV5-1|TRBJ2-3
CASSYLAGGQDTQYF
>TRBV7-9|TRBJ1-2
CASSLHKTGMGRGYTF
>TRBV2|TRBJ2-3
CASSALTGTDTQYF
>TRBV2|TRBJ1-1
CASRLGRRNTEAFF
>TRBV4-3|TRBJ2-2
CASSQDFRFGELFF
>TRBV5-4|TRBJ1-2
CASSPPRRGDFYGYTF
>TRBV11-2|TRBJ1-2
CASSSGTYGYGYTF
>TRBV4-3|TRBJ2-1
CASTPQRTHYNEQFF
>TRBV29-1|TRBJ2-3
CSVETSHGDTQYF
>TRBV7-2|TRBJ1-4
CASRRQGFATNEKLFF
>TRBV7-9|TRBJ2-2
CASSEDRVGTGELFF
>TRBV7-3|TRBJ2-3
CASSLRRSDTQYF
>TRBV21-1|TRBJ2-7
CASSKRPIIDF
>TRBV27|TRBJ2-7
CASSFVGKQYF
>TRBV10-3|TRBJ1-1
CAIRYSGNTEAFF
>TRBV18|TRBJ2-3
CASSPGTAGDTQYF
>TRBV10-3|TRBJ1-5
CAISLSPGAGNQPQHF
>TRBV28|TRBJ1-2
CAGSPDNYGYTF
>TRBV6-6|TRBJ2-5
CASSYYVSDIRETQYF
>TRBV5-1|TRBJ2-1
CASSSHSDPYNEQFF
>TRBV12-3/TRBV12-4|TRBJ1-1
CASSPRPRGRGTEAFF
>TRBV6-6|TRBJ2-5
CASSYSADLETQYF
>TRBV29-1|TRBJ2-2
CSVSGNTGELFF
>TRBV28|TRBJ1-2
CATAEVFEGGYTF
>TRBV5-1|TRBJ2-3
CASSISRIADTQYF
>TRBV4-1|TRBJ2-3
CASSSMTAGTDTQYF
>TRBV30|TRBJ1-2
CAWSFDGYTF
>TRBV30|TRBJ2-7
CAWSPGFWGQYF